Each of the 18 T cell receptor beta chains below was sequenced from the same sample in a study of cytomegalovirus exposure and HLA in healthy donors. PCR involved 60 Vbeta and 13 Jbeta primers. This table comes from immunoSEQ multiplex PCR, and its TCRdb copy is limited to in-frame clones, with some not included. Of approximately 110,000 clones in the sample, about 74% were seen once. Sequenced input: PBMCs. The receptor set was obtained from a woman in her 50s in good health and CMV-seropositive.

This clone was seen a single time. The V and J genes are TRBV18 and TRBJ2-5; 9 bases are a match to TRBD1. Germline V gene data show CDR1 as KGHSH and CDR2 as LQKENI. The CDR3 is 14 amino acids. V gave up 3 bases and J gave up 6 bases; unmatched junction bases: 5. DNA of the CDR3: TGTGCCAGCTCACCGGACAGGGGCCAGCAGACCCAGTACTTC. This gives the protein CASSPDRGQQTQYF. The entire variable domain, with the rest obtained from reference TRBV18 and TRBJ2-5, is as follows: NAGVMQNPRHLVRRRGQEARLRCSPMKGHSHVYWYRQLPEEGLKFMVYLQKENIIDESGMPKERFSAEFPKEGPSILRIQQVVRGDSAAYFCASSPDRGQQTQYFGPGTRLLVL.

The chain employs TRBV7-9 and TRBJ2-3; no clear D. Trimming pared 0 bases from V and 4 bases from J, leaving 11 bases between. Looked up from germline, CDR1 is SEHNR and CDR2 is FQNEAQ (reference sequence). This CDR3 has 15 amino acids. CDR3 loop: CASSLAQENSDTQYF. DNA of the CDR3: TGTGCCAGCAGCTTAGCCCAGGAAAACTCAGATACGCAGTATTTT.

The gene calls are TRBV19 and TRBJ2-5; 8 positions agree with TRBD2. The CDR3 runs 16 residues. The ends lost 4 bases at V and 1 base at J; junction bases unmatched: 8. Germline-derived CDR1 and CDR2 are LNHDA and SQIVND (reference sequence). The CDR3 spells CASSTLSAGGQETQYF. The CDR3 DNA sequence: TGTGCCAGTAGTACCCTGTCCGCGGGGGGCCAAGAGACCCAGTACTTC.

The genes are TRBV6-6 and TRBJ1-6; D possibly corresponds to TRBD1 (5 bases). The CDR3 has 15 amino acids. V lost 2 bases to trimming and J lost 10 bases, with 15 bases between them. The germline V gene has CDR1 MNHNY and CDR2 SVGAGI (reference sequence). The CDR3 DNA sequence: TGTGCCAGCAGTTACGGGCAGGGACTGCGATCACCCCTCCACTTT. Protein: CASSYGQGLRSPLHF.

DNA of the CDR3: TGTGCCAGCAGTGAAGCGGGCGTTTCTCAGGTCGGGTACTTC. It encodes CASSEAGVSQVGYF. The genes are TRBV2 and TRBJ2-5; D is undetermined. This CDR3 contains 14 residues. V lost 0 bases and J lost 13, with 18 bases in between. Germline CDR1 and CDR2: SNHLY and FYNNEI.

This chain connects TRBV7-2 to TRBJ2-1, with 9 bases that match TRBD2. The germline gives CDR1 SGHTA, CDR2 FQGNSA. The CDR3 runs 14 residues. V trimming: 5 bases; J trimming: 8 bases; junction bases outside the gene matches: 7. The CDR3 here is CASSPERGADEQFF. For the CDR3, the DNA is TGTGCCAGCAGCCCCGAGCGGGGGGCCGATGAGCAGTTCTTC.

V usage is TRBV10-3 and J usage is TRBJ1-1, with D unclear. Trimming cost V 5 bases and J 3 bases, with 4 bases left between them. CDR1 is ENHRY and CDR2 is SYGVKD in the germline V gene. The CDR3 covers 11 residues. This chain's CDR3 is CAISYDTEAFF. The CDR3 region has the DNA TGTGCCATCAGTTATGACACTGAAGCTTTCTTT.

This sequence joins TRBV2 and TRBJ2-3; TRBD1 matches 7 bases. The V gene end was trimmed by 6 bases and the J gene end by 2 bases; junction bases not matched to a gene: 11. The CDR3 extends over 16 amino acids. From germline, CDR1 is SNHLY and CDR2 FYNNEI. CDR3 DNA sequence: TGTGCCAGCAGCGGGACAGATAACATTTACACAGATACGCAGTATTTT. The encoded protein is CASSGTDNIYTDTQYF.

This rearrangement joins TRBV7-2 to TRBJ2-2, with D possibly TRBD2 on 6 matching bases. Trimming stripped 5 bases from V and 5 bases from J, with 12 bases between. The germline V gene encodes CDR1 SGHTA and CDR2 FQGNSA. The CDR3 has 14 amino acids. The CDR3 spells CASSRGLPTGELFF. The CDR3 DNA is TGTGCCAGCAGCCGGGGACTCCCGACCGGGGAGCTGTTTTTT.

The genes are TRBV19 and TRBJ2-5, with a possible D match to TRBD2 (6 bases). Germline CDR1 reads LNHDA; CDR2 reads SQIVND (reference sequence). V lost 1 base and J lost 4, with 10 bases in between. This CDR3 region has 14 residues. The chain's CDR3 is CASSIVGTGETQYF. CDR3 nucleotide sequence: TGTGCCAGTAGTATAGTAGGGACTGGAGAGACCCAGTACTTC.

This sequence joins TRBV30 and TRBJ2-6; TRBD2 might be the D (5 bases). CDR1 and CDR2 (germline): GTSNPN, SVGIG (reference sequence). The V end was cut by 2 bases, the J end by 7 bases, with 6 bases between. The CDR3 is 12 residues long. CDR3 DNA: TGTGCCTGGAGTAGCGGTGCCAACGTCCTGACTTTC. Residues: CAWSSGANVLTF.

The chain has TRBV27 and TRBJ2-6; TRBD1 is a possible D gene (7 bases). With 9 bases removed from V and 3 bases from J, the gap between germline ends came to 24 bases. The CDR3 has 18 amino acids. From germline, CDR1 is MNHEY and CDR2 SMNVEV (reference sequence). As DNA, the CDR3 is TGTGCCAGACGACAGGGAGGAAAGGCTTTGTGTGGGGCCAACGTCCTGACTTTC. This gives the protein CARRQGGKALCGANVLTF.

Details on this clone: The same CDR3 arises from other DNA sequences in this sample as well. In nucleotides, the CDR3 is TGTGCCAGCAGCGAACTAGCGGGGGGGTACAATGAGCAGTTCTTC. Translated, it gives CASSELAGGYNEQFF. The rearrangement uses TRBV9 and TRBJ2-1; 13 positions agree with TRBD2. The V segment lost 3 bases and the J segment 4 bases; nucleotides outside the gene matches: 1. The CDR3 consists of 15 residues. Germline V lookup: CDR1 SGDLS, CDR2 YYNGEE.

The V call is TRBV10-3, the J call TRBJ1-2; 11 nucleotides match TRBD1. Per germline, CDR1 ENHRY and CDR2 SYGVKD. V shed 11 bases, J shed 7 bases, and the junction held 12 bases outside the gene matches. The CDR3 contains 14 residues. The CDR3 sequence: CASLPGQGGFGYTF. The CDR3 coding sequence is TGTGCCTCACTCCCGGGACAGGGGGGGTTTGGCTACACCTTC.

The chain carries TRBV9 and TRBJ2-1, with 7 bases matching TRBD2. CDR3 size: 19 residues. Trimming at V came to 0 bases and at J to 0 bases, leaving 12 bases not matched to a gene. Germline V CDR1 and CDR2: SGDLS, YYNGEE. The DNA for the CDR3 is TGTGCCAGCAGCGTAGGGGCAACTAGTGGCGGGAGCTCCTACAATGAGCAGTTCTTC. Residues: CASSVGATSGGSSYNEQFF.

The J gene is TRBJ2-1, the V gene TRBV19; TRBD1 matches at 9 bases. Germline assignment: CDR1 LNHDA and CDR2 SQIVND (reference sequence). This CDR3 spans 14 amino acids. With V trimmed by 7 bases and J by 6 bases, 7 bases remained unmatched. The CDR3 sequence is CASNPGQGSNEQFF. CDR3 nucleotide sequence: TGTGCCAGTAATCCGGGACAGGGTAGCAATGAGCAGTTCTTC.

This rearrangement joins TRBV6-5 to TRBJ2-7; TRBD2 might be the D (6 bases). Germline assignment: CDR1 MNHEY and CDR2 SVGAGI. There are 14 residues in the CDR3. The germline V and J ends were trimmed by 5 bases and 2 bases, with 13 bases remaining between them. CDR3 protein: CASSSREKAYEQYF. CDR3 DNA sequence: TGTGCCAGCAGTAGCCGGGAGAAGGCCTACGAGCAGTACTTC.

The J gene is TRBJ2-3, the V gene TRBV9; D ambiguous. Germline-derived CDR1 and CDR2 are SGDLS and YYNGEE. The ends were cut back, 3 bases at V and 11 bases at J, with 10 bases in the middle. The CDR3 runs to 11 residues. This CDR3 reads CASSGTPGQYF. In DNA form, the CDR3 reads TGTGCCAGCAGCGGAACGCCGGGGCAGTATTTT.